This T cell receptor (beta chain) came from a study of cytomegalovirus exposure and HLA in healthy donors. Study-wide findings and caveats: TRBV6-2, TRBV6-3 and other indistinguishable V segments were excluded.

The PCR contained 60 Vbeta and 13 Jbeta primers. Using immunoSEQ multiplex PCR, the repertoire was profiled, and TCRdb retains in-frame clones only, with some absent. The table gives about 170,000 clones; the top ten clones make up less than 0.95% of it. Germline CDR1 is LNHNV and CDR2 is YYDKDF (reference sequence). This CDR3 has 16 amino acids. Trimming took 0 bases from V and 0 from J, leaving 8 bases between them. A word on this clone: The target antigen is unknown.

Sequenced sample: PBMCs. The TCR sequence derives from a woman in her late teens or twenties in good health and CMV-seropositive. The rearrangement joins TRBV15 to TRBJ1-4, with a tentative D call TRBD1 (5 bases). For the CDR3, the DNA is TGTGCCACCAGCAGAGATAGGGGTGCAACTAATGAAAAACTGTTTTTT. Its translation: CATSRDRGATNEKLFF.